This passage covers 30 T cell receptor beta chains from one sample sequenced in a study of blood T cell repertoires in COVID-19. TCRdb's table, derived via immunoSEQ multiplex PCR, lists solely in-frame clones and lacks some. Found here are about 88,000 clones, approximately 87% of them singletons; the top ten hold about an eighth. Sequencing was done on a sample of peripheral blood. The receptors here all came from a human donor in a cohort sampled during active COVID-19.

This clone was recorded many times. The chain combines TRBV18 with TRBJ2-3; D unresolved. Trimming took off 2 bases at V and 0 bases at J, with 6 bases between the two ends. Germline values: CDR1 KGHSH, CDR2 LQKENI. CDR3 size: 14 residues. For the CDR3, the DNA is TGTGCCAGCTCACCAGGGCTGAGCACAGATACGCAGTATTTT. Its protein product is CASSPGLSTDTQYF.

The gene calls are TRBV2 and TRBJ1-2; 8 bases fit TRBD1. The CDR3 covers 13 residues. From germline, CDR1 is SNHLY and CDR2 FYNNEI. V was clipped by 6 bases and J by 0 bases; unmatched bases: 0. The CDR3 region is CASRDRANYGYTF. For the CDR3, the DNA is TGTGCCAGCAGGGACAGGGCTAACTATGGCTACACCTTC.

V gene TRBV6-6 combines with J gene TRBJ2-7; 9 bases are shared with TRBD1. The junction had 3 bases not matched to a gene; V was cut back by 0 bases and J by 0 bases. Germline V lookup: CDR1 MNHNY, CDR2 SVGAGI (reference sequence). There are 16 residues in the CDR3. The CDR3: CASSYSRTGASYEQYF. The CDR3 region has the DNA TGTGCCAGCAGTTACTCCCGGACAGGGGCCTCCTACGAGCAGTACTTC.

This chain joins TRBV15 and TRBJ2-6; D not certain. The V end was cut by 6 bases, the J end by 1 base, with 7 bases between. Germline V lookup: CDR1 LNHNV, CDR2 YYDKDF (reference sequence). The CDR3 extends over 14 amino acids. The CDR3 DNA follows: TGTGCCACCAGAGGAGCTTCTGGGGCCAACGTCCTGACTTTC. Protein sequence: CATRGASGANVLTF.

This clone appeared a single time. The chain couples TRBV19 to TRBJ2-6; TRBD2 matches at 7 bases. CDR1 is LNHDA, CDR2 SQIVND, per germline (reference sequence). The CDR3 is 17 residues long. Trimming took 3 bases from V and 0 from J; bases not matched to a gene: 5. For the CDR3, the DNA is TGTGCCAGTAGTATGCGGGGGATCTCCTCTGGGGCCAACGTCCTGACTTTC. Its protein product is CASSMRGISSGANVLTF.

The chain is built from TRBV29-1 and TRBJ2-6, with D uncertain. CDR1 and CDR2 (germline): SQVTM, ANQGSEA. V shed 3 bases and J shed 4 bases, with 13 bases lying between them. The CDR3 totals 15 residues. The CDR3 DNA is TGCAGCGTTGAGATTTGGTCTAGAGGGGCCAACGTCCTGACTTTC. Its protein is CSVEIWSRGANVLTF.

The gene calls are TRBV19 and TRBJ2-2, with D hard to call. Trimming cost V 6 bases and J 1 base, with 3 bases left between them. Germline V gives CDR1 LNHDA, CDR2 SQIVND (reference sequence). CDR3 length equals 12 residues. CDR3 residues: CASSRNTGELFF. The CDR3 coding sequence is TGTGCCAGTAGCAGGAACACCGGGGAGCTGTTTTTT.

This chain connects TRBV7-2 to TRBJ2-7; D is perhaps TRBD1 (6 bases). CDR1 SGHTA and CDR2 FQGNSA come from the germline V gene. The CDR3 length is 15 residues. V was shortened by 1 base and J by 2 bases, with 12 bases between the two germline ends. CDR3 DNA sequence: TGTGCCAGCAGCTTAGGGGCAGGGGACCCCTACGAGCAGTACTTC. This sequence encodes CASSLGAGDPYEQYF.

The rearrangement joins TRBV28 to TRBJ2-1, with D possibly being TRBD2 (5 bases). The CDR3 contains 13 residues. From germline, CDR1 is MDHEN and CDR2 SYDVKM. The ends were cut back, 6 bases at V and 3 bases at J, with 9 bases in the middle. The CDR3 sequence: CASSRDYYNEQFF. The CDR3 bases are TGTGCCAGCAGCCGCGACTACTACAATGAGCAGTTCTTC.

CDR3 DNA: TGTGCCAGTAGTATGGCGGGAGGGCCGCGGCAGTATTTT. It is translated as CASSMAGGPRQYF. The V gene is TRBV19, the J gene TRBJ2-3; TRBD2 aligns across 9 bases. This CDR3 contains 13 residues. V dropped 3 bases and J dropped 11; count of bases not matched to a gene: 6. The V gene's germline CDR1 is LNHDA and CDR2 SQIVND (reference sequence).

This chain links TRBV7-3 with TRBJ2-7; D call uncertain. The CDR3 is 14 amino acids. From germline, CDR1 is SGHTA and CDR2 FQGTGA. Trimming cost V 2 bases and J 0 bases, with 8 bases left between them. CDR3 DNA sequence: TGTGCCAGCAGCTTATTTCCACACTCCTACGAGCAGTACTTC. Translation: CASSLFPHSYEQYF.

V gene TRBV6-2 or TRBV6-3 combines with J gene TRBJ1-1; D possibly corresponds to TRBD1 (6 bases). Germline assignment: CDR1 MNHEY and CDR2 SVGEGT. This CDR3 comprises 15 residues. Trimming cost V 5 bases and J 1 base, with 14 bases left between them. The CDR3 region has the DNA TGTGCCAGCAGTCTCCCCGGGACACAGAACACTGAAGCTTTCTTT. It encodes CASSLPGTQNTEAFF.

Regarding this clone: This CDR3 is also generated by other DNA sequences in the sample. The V gene is TRBV28, the J gene TRBJ1-6; 8 positions match TRBD1. The CDR3 length is 14 residues. Trimming at V came to 5 bases and at J to 9 bases, leaving 6 bases not matched to a gene. The germline V gene encodes CDR1 MDHEN and CDR2 SYDVKM. The CDR3 nucleotides are TGTGCCAGCAGTCCTGGACAGGGCGGTTCACCCCTCCACTTT. Encoded protein: CASSPGQGGSPLHF.

The CDR3 region is CASSRGLAGGETQYF. DNA for the CDR3: TGTGCCAGCTCCCGCGGGCTAGCGGGAGGGGAGACCCAGTACTTC. This chain uses TRBV27 with TRBJ2-5; TRBD2 matches 12 bases. The CDR3 totals 15 residues. The V segment lost 8 bases and the J segment 5 bases; nucleotides outside the gene matches: 9. The germline gives CDR1 MNHEY, CDR2 SMNVEV (reference sequence).

In DNA, the CDR3 is TGTGCCAGCAGCTCGAGTGACGGGGGTTCACCCCTCCACTTT. Amino acids: CASSSSDGGSPLHF. This rearrangement joins TRBV3-1 (or the pseudogene TRBV3-2) to TRBJ1-6, with D possibly TRBD1 on 5 matching bases. CDR1 LGHDT and CDR2 YNNKEL come from the germline V gene (reference sequence). CDR3 length equals 14 residues. Trimming removed 5 bases from V and 9 bases from J, with 14 bases in between.

The chain recombines TRBV5-1 with TRBJ2-5; TRBD2 agrees at 12 bases. CDR3 length equals 17 residues. Unmatched junction bases numbered 9, after V lost 2 bases and J lost 4 bases. Germline V CDR1 and CDR2: SGHRS, YFSETQ. This CDR3 is CASSFGTSGGPGETQYF. The DNA of the CDR3 is TGCGCCAGCAGCTTTGGAACTAGCGGGGGGCCGGGAGAGACCCAGTACTTC.

This sequence joins TRBV7-2 and TRBJ2-3; 8 bases agree with TRBD1. With 5 bases clipped from V and 3 bases from J, the junction kept 7 bases outside the gene matches. This CDR3 region has 15 residues. In germline, CDR1 is SGHTA, CDR2 FQGNSA. The CDR3 DNA reads TGTGCCAGCAGCGCTCAGGGGGCTCTAACAGATACGCAGTATTTT. Its translation is CASSAQGALTDTQYF.

The V and J genes are TRBV3-1 (or the pseudogene TRBV3-2) and TRBJ2-7; 9 nucleotides line up with TRBD1. Germline V gene sequence: CDR1 LGHDT, CDR2 YNNKEL (reference sequence). The CDR3 is made up of 15 amino acids. V lost 4 bases to trimming and J lost 0 bases; unmatched junction nucleotides: 4. The CDR3 here is CASSPGQGVSYEQYF. CDR3 in DNA: TGTGCCAGCAGCCCGGGACAGGGAGTCTCCTACGAGCAGTACTTC.

With respect to this clone: At one boundary the junction diverges from the germline segment, which might be a read error. The rearrangement joins TRBV7-7 to TRBJ2-1; TRBD1 is a possible D gene (6 bases). The CDR3 is 15 residues long. CDR1 SSHAT and CDR2 FNYEAQ come from the germline V gene (reference sequence). The CDR3 here is CASSLALDSDNEQFF. CDR3 DNA sequence: TGTGCTAGCAGCTTAGCTCTGGACAGTGACAATGAGCAGTTCTTC.

This chain connects TRBV18 to TRBJ2-1; 13 bases line up with TRBD2. With 2 bases clipped from V and 0 bases from J, the junction kept 4 bases outside the gene matches. Germline values: CDR1 KGHSH, CDR2 LQKENI. The CDR3 totals 18 residues. The CDR3 sequence: CASSPTLAGGSSYNEQFF. CDR3 sequence (DNA): TGTGCCAGCTCACCAACACTAGCGGGAGGGAGCTCCTACAATGAGCAGTTCTTC.

DNA for the CDR3: TGTGCCAGCAGCCAAGATGGGTCCGCGGAAACCCCTAACTATGGCTACACCTTC. It encodes CASSQDGSAETPNYGYTF. The chain joins TRBV4-2 to TRBJ1-2; D remains ambiguous. CDR1 is LGHNA and CDR2 is YNFKEQ in the germline V gene. The CDR3 length is 18 residues. V was clipped by 0 bases and J by 0 bases, with 17 bases between them.

This clone has just a few counts. V and J are TRBV15 and TRBJ2-1; TRBD1 agrees at 7 bases. This CDR3 has 15 residues. CDR1 and CDR2 from the germline V gene are LNHNV and YYDKDF (reference sequence). Trimming at V came to 0 bases and at J to 4 bases, leaving 3 bases not matched to a gene. The CDR3 region has the DNA TGTGCCACCAGCAGAGACAACAGGGGATACAATGAGCAGTTCTTC. Translation: CATSRDNRGYNEQFF. The full variable domain, its missing parts supplied by reference TRBV15 and TRBJ2-1, is DAMVIQNPRYQVTQFGKPVTLSCSQTLNHNVMYWYQQKSSQAPKLLFHYYDKDFNNEADTPDNFQSRRPNTSFCFLDIRSPGLGDTAMYLCATSRDNRGYNEQFFGPGTRLTVL.

On this clone itself: The same CDR3 is also encoded by other DNA sequences in this sample. The V and J genes are TRBV7-2 and TRBJ2-5; 11 nucleotides agree with TRBD2. Per germline, CDR1 SGHTA and CDR2 FQGNSA. This CDR3 is 16 amino acids long. Trimming took 0 bases from V and 1 from J; bases not matched to a gene: 1. In DNA, the CDR3 is TGTGCCAGCAGCTTAGCCCTAGCGGGGGGCCAAGAGACCCAGTACTTC. Its translation: CASSLALAGGQETQYF. Together with reference TRBV7-2 and TRBJ2-5, the CDR3 gives the full variable domain: GAGVSQSPSNKVTEKGKDVELRCDPISGHTALYWYRQSLGQGLEFLIYFQGNSAPDKSGLPSDRFSAERTGGSVSTLTIQRTQQEDSAVYLCASSLALAGGQETQYFGPGTRLLVL.

The table lists this clone with a few counts. The V gene is TRBV6-5, the J gene TRBJ1-2; 7 bases are a match to TRBD1. Looked up from germline, CDR1 is MNHEY and CDR2 is SVGAGI. After removal of 5 bases from V and 4 bases from J, the junction contained 4 bases not matched to a gene. The CDR3 has 13 residues. DNA of the CDR3: TGTGCCAGCAGTAGGACAGGTTTCTATGGCTACACCTTC. Protein sequence: CASSRTGFYGYTF.

The rearrangement uses TRBV7-8 and TRBJ2-1; 7 bases are shared with TRBD2. The CDR3 has 15 residues. V was clipped by 2 bases and J by 4 bases; unmatched bases: 5. The germline CDR1 and CDR2 sequences are SGHVS and FQNEAQ. CDR3 protein: CASSLSLAVYNEQFF. The CDR3 nucleotides are TGTGCCAGCAGCTTAAGCCTAGCGGTATACAATGAGCAGTTCTTC.

The CDR3: CASSRTPILVSGNTIYF. The CDR3 DNA reads as TGTGCCAGCAGTCGCACTCCAATTTTGGTCTCTGGAAACACCATATATTTT. V is TRBV6-2 or TRBV6-3 and J is TRBJ1-3, with no clear D. With 5 bases removed from V and 0 bases from J, the gap between germline ends came to 17 bases. CDR1 MNHEY and CDR2 SVGEGT come from the germline V gene. CDR3 length: 17 amino acids.

This clone was counted once. This sequence joins TRBV2 and TRBJ1-3; weak D call: TRBD1 (5 bases). Trimming shortened V by 6 bases and J by 0 bases, and 15 bases separated the two germline ends. The germline V gene encodes CDR1 SNHLY and CDR2 FYNNEI. The CDR3 is 16 residues long. The CDR3 region has the DNA TGTGCCAGCAGCGCGCTCAGGGAAATCTCTGGAAACACCATATATTTT. Its translation: CASSALREISGNTIYF.

This clone was found once. V is TRBV27 and J is TRBJ1-6; TRBD1 matches 7 bases. The ends lost 5 bases at V and 7 bases at J; junction bases unmatched: 8. CDR3 length: 15 amino acids. From germline, CDR1 is MNHEY and CDR2 SMNVEV (reference sequence). The CDR3 region is CASSGPGQPNSPLHF. In nucleotides, the CDR3 is TGTGCCAGCAGTGGGCCGGGACAGCCCAATTCACCCCTCCACTTT.

This chain links TRBV5-1 with TRBJ2-3; 9 positions agree with TRBD2. Germline-derived CDR1 and CDR2 are SGHRS and YFSETQ. CDR3 length equals 14 residues. After removal of 4 bases from V and 3 bases from J, the junction contained 3 bases not matched to a gene. As DNA, the CDR3 is TGCGCCAGCAGCAATAGCGGGGGAACAGATACGCAGTATTTT. Translating gives CASSNSGGTDTQYF. Variable domain in full (rest from reference TRBV5-1 and TRBJ2-3): KAGVTQTPRYLIKTRGQQVTLSCSPISGHRSVSWYQQTPGQGLQFLFEYFSETQRNKGNFPGRFSGRQFSNSRSEMNVSTLELGDSALYLCASSNSGGTDTQYFGPGTRLTVL.

The chain recombines TRBV23-1 with TRBJ2-7; 10 bases are a match to TRBD1. TRBV23-1 is noted as an ORF with a role that remains uncertain. V lost 0 bases, J lost 2 bases, and 4 bases stayed unmatched. CDR3 length: 16 amino acids. The CDR3 reads CASSQSRTGGPYEQYF. The CDR3 DNA reads TGCGCCAGCAGTCAATCAAGGACAGGGGGTCCCTACGAGCAGTACTTC.